The clone carrying this T cell receptor beta chain was seen many times. The data are from a study of early T cells in non-severe SARS-CoV-2 infection. In the library, individual cDNA molecules carried attached unique molecular identifiers. TCRdb called the 5' RACE reads again in MiXCR, with one record for every CDR3 protein. The sample includes about 99,000 distinct CDR3 sequences, approximately 15% of them seen just once. Sequencing was performed on whole blood. The sequence came from an adult who was a healthcare worker with PCR-confirmed SARS-CoV-2 infection or an uninfected control (not recorded which).

CDR3 coding DNA: TGTGCCAGCAGTCCCCGCAGGGAGAACACTGAAGCTTTCTTT. This sequence encodes CASSPRRENTEAFF. The chain carries TRBV28 and TRBJ1-1, with D possibly TRBD1 on 5 matching bases. From germline, CDR1 is MDHEN and CDR2 SYDVKM. V lost 5 bases and J lost 1, with 11 bases in between. The CDR3 extends over 14 amino acids.